This TCR beta chain was documented in a study of CD8 T cells in Susac syndrome. Isolation of CD8+ and CD4+ T cells was performed negatively, whereas enrichment of TEMRA cells was done by FACS. The RNA, about 0.45 to 1 ug, was put through reverse transcription using random hexamers. The amplification used immunoSEQ multiplex PCR on TCR beta CDR3; it spanned 54 Vbeta and 13 Jbeta. In TCRdb, the immunoSEQ multiplex PCR reads were re-called with MiXCR into one record per CDR3 protein. This table holds 180,000 or so distinct CDR3 sequences, 90% to 95% found once. Per germline, CDR1 SQVTM and CDR2 ANQGSEA. The CDR3 sequence is 13 residues long. V was clipped by 0 bases and J by 7 bases; unmatched bases: 3.

This TCR derives from a human donor with multiple sclerosis. The sequenced material came from CD4+ T cells from PBMCs. This chain uses TRBV29-1 with TRBJ1-1; TRBD1 aligns across 9 bases. CDR3 in amino acids: CSVEDLDRGEAFF. The CDR3 DNA reads TGCAGCGTTGAAGATCTGGACAGGGGTGAAGCTTTCTTT.